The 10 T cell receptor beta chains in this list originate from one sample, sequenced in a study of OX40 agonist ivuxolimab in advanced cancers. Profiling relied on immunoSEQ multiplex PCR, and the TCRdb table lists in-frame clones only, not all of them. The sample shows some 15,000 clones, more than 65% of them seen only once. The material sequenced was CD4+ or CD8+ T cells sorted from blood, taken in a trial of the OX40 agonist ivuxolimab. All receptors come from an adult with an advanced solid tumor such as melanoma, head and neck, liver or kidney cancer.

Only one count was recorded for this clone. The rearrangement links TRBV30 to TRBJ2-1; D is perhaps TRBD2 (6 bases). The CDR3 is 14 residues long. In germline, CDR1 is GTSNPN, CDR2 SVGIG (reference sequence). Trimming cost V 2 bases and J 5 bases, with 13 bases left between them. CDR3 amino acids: CAWSIAVWDNEQFF. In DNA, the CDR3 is TGTGCCTGGAGTATAGCGGTCTGGGACAATGAGCAGTTCTTC.

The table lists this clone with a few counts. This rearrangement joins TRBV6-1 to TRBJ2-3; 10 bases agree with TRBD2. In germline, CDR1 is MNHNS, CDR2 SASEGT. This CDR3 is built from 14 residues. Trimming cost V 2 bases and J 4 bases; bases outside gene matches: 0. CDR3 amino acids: CASSELAGADTQYF. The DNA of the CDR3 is TGTGCCAGCAGTGAACTAGCGGGAGCAGATACGCAGTATTTT.

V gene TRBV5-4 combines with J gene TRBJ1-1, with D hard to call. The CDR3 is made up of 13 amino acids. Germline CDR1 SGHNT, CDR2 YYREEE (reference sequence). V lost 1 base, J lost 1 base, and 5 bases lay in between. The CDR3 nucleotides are TGTGCCAGCAGCTTGCCACAGAACACTGAAGCTTTCTTT. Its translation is CASSLPQNTEAFF. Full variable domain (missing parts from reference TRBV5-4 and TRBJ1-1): ETGVTQSPTHLIKTRGQQVTLRCSSQSGHNTVSWYQQALGQGPQFIFQYYREEENGRGNFPPRFSGLQFPNYSSELNVNALELDDSALYLCASSLPQNTEAFFGQGTRLTVV.

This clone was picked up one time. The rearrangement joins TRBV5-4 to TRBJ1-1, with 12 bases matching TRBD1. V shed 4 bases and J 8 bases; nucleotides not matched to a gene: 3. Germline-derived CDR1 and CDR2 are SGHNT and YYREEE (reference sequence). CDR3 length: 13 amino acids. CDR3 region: CASSGTGGEEAFF. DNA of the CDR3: TGTGCCAGCAGCGGGACAGGGGGCGAAGAAGCTTTCTTT.

CDR3 residues: CASSSYTATNEKLFF. CDR3 nucleotide sequence: TGTGCCAGCAGCTCCTACACGGCAACTAATGAAAAACTGTTTTTT. The chain employs TRBV28 and TRBJ1-4; no clear D gene. The CDR3 length is 15 residues. Looked up from germline, CDR1 is MDHEN and CDR2 is SYDVKM. Trimming pared 6 bases from V and 0 bases from J, leaving 11 bases between.

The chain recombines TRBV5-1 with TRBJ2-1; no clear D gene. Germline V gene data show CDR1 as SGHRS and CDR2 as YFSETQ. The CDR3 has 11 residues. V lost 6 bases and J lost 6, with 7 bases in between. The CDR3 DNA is TGCGCCAGCATCGTGGGCAATGAGCAGTTCTTC. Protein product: CASIVGNEQFF. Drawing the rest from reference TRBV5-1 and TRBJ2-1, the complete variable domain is KAGVTQTPRYLIKTRGQQVTLSCSPISGHRSVSWYQQTPGQGLQFLFEYFSETQRNKGNFPGRFSGRQFSNSRSEMNVSTLELGDSALYLCASIVGNEQFFGPGTRLTVL.

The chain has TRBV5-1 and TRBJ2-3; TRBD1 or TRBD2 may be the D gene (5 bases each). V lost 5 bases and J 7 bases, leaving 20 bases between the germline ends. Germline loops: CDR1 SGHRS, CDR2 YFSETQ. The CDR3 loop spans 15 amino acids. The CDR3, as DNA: TGCGCCAGCAGGTGGGGGAGTTACGCATCTAATACGCAGTATTTT. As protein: CASRWGSYASNTQYF.

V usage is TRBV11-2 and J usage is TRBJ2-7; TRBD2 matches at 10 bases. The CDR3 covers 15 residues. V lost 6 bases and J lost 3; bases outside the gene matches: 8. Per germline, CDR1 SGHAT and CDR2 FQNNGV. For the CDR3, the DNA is TGTGCCAGCAGTCGTCTAGCGGGGGAGGGCTACGAGCAGTACTTC. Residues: CASSRLAGEGYEQYF.

CDR3 in DNA: TGCGCCAGCAGCCAACTCGATTTTGGGGGGGACTATGGCTACACCTTC. Translation: CASSQLDFGGDYGYTF. The J gene is TRBJ1-2, the V gene TRBV4-3, with a possible D match to TRBD1 (5 bases). CDR1 LGHNA and CDR2 YSLEER come from the germline V gene. Trimming cost V 2 bases and J 3 bases, with 16 bases left between them. This CDR3 has 16 residues.

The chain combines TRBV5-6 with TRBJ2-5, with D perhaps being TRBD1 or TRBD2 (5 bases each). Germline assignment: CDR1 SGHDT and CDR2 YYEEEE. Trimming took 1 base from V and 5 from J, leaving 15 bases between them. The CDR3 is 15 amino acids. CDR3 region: CASSLLPGPGETQYF. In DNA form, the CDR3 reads TGTGCCAGCAGCTTGTTACCGGGACCTGGGGAGACCCAGTACTTC.